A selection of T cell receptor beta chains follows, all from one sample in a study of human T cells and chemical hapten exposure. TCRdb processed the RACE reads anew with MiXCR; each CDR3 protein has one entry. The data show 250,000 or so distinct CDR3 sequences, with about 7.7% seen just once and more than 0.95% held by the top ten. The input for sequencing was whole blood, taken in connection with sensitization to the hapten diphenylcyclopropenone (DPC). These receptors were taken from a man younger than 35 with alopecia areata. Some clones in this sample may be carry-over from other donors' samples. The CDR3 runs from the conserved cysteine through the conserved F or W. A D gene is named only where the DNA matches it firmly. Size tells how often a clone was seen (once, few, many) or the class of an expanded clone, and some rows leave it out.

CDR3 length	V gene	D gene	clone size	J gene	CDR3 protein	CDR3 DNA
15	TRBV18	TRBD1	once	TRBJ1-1	CASSPIGQGASEAFF	TGTGCCAGCTCACCCATAGGACAGGGGGCTTCTGAAGCTTTCTTT
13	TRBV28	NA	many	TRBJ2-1	CASSLYPNNEQFF	TGTGCCAGCAGTTTATACCCGAACAATGAGCAGTTCTTC
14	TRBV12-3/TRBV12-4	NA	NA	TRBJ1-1	CASSVRTGNTEAFF	TGTGCCAGCAGTGTAAGGACGGGGAACACTGAAGCTTTCTTT
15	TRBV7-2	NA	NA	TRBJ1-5	CASSLTRDFDQPQHF	TGTGCCAGCAGCTTAACCAGGGACTTTGATCAGCCCCAGCATTTT
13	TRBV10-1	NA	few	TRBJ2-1	CASSEYRNNEQFF	TGCGCCAGCAGTGAATACAGAAACAATGAGCAGTTCTTC
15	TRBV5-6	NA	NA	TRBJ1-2	CASSFRDQAPYGYTF	TGTGCCAGCAGCTTTCGCGACCAAGCTCCCTATGGCTACACCTTC
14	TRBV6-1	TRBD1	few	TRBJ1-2	CASSEGDSPYGYTF	TGTGCCAGCAGTGAAGGGGACAGCCCCTATGGCTACACCTTC
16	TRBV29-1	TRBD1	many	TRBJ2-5	CSVETPGTGTGETQYF	TGCAGCGTTGAAACACCCGGGACAGGGACCGGAGAGACCCAGTACTTC
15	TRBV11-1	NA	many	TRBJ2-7	CASSSHVDRSYEQYF	TGTGCCAGCAGCTCCCACGTGGACAGATCCTACGAGCAGTACTTC
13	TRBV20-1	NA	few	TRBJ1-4	CSAAGVPNEKLFF	TGCAGTGCTGCCGGGGTCCCTAATGAAAAACTGTTTTTT
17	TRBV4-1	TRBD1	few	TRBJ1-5	CASSQESDRVFGQPQHF	TGCGCCAGCAGCCAGGAGAGTGACAGGGTGTTTGGTCAGCCCCAGCATTTT
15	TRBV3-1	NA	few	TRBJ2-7	CASSQGGKSPYEQYF	TGTGCCAGCAGCCAAGGCGGGAAGTCCCCCTACGAGCAGTACTTC
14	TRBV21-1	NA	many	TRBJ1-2	CASSTRGENYGYTF	TGTGCCAGCAGCACGCGGGGTGAGAACTATGGCTACACCTTC
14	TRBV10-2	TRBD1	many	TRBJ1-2	CASRPDRGSYGYTF	TGCGCCAGCAGACCCGACAGGGGGTCATATGGCTACACCTTC
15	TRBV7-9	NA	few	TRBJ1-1	CASSLSGGAGTEAFF	TGTGCCAGCAGCTTAAGTGGGGGCGCGGGCACTGAAGCTTTCTTT
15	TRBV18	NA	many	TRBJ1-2	CASSPGPGPNYGYTF	TGTGCCAGCTCACCAGGTCCGGGACCTAACTATGGCTACACCTTC
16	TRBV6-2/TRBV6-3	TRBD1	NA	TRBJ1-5	CASGKDGDRGDQPQHF	TGTGCCAGCGGGAAAGATGGGGACAGGGGGGATCAGCCCCAGCATTTT
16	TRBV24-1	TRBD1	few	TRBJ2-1	CATSDPHGTGINEQFF	TGTGCCACCAGTGATCCGCACGGGACAGGGATCAATGAGCAGTTCTTC
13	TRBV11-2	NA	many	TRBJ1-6	CASSGSYNSPLHF	TGTGCCAGCAGCGGCTCCTATAATTCACCCCTCCACTTT
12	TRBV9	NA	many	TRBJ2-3	CASSSEGGTQYF	TGTGCCAGCAGCTCGGAAGGGGGTACGCAGTATTTT
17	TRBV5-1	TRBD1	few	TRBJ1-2	CASSFYGTGDINYGYTF	TGCGCCAGCAGCTTCTATGGGACAGGGGATATAAACTATGGCTACACCTTC
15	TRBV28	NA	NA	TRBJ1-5	CASSPRDPSWQPQHF	TGTGCCAGCAGTCCCCGGGACCCTTCGTGGCAGCCCCAGCATTTT
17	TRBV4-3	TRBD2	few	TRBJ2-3	CASSQVLSGSGTDTQYF	TGCGCCAGCAGCCAAGTCCTCAGCGGGAGTGGCACAGATACGCAGTATTTT